This is a list of T cell receptor beta chains from one sample in a study of Graves' ophthalmopathy and Graves' hyperthyroidism. TCRdb reprocessed the multiplex PCR reads via MiXCR and lists one record per CDR3 protein. The sample includes about 620,000 distinct CDR3 sequences, 22% seen only once; the top ten take more than 5.5%. Sample: peripheral blood. The receptors here all came from a woman aged 18 to 35 with stable Graves' hyperthyroidism. Some clones in this sample may be carry-over from other donors' samples. Both conserved end residues are part of each CDR3. D genes are given only for firm matches. Size values are once, few and many counts, or a class for expanded clones, and some rows have none.

D gene	V gene	clone size	J gene	CDR3 DNA	CDR3 protein
-	TRBV19	many	TRBJ1-1	TGTGCCAGTGAACCCGGACGTACAACTGAAGCTTTCTTT	CASEPGRTTEAFF
-	TRBV19	many	TRBJ2-7	TGTGCCAGTAGTGCCGACATCTGGGACGAGCAGTACTTC	CASSADIWDEQYF
-	TRBV6-1	many	TRBJ2-2	TGTGCCAGCTGTAAGACAGCAGGGGAGCTGTTTTTT	CASCKTAGELFF
-	TRBV10-3	many	TRBJ2-5	TGTGCCACCGGACTGGGTGTCGGGACCCAGTACTTC	CATGLGVGTQYF
TRBD1	TRBV12-3/TRBV12-4	-	TRBJ1-1	TGTGCCAGCAGTAGCCGGACAGGGGGCAAAAGGACGAACACTGAAGCTTTCTTT	CASSSRTGGKRTNTEAFF
-	TRBV30	few	TRBJ1-1	TGTGCCTGGAGTGTACCAGTTGAAGCTTTCTTT	CAWSVPVEAFF
-	TRBV27	-	TRBJ1-1	TGTGCCAGCAGTTCTTATCCTAAGGGCGGTAACACTGAAGCTTTCTTT	CASSSYPKGGNTEAFF
-	TRBV15	few	TRBJ1-1	TGTGCCACCATCTCAGACGGACTGAACACTGAAGCTTTCTTT	CATISDGLNTEAFF
TRBD1	TRBV2	few	TRBJ1-1	TGTGCCAGCGAGGCCGATCGGGACAGGGGAGCGACTGAAGCTTTCTTT	CASEADRDRGATEAFF
-	TRBV15	few	TRBJ1-5	TGTGCCACCCTACCGGGACGGAATAGCAATCAGCCCCAGCATTTT	CATLPGRNSNQPQHF
TRBD1	TRBV5-1	few	TRBJ2-1	TGCGCCAGCAGCCTAACAGGGGACCTCTCCTACAATGAGCAGTTCTTC	CASSLTGDLSYNEQFF
-	TRBV30	few	TRBJ1-2	TGTGCCTGGAGTGTAAGTTGGCAGAAAAACTATGGCTACACCTTC	CAWSVSWQKNYGYTF
-	TRBV4-1	few	TRBJ1-2	TGCGCCAGCAGCCAGGACAGACGCGTAGGCGGCTACACCTTC	CASSQDRRVGGYTF
TRBD1	TRBV12-3/TRBV12-4	-	TRBJ2-2	TGTGCCAGCAGCTACACAGGGGGCCGGACCGGGGAGCTGTTTTTT	CASSYTGGRTGELFF
TRBD1	TRBV20-1	-	TRBJ2-3	TGCAGTGCTAGAGGGCAAAGACAACAGGGGTTCTCAGATACGCAGTATTTT	CSARGQRQQGFSDTQYF
-	TRBV30	many	TRBJ1-5	TGTGCCTGGAGTGTTAGTTCCAATCAGCCCCAGCATTTT	CAWSVSSNQPQHF
TRBD1	TRBV30	many	TRBJ1-2	TGTGCCTGGAGCGGACAGGGGGCGACCTATGGCTACACCTTC	CAWSGQGATYGYTF
-	TRBV12-5	-	TRBJ1-5	TGTGCTAGTGGTCCACCCGCGGGAGGGCCCCAGCATTTT	CASGPPAGGPQHF
TRBD1	TRBV2	few	TRBJ1-1	TGTGCCAGCAGTGGACCCGGGACAGGGAGGATGAACACTGAAGCTTTCTTT	CASSGPGTGRMNTEAFF
-	TRBV13	-	TRBJ1-2	TGTGCCAGCAGCTTCTCCCTGGGGGAATACTATGGCTACACCTTC	CASSFSLGEYYGYTF
TRBD1	TRBV7-2	many	TRBJ2-4	TGTGCCAGCAGCCCCGGGACAGGGGGCGGAAACATTCAGTACTTC	CASSPGTGGGNIQYF
TRBD2	TRBV5-1	few	TRBJ2-2	TGCGCCAGCAGCTCTTCCGGGACTAGCGACACCGGGGAGCTGTTTTTT	CASSSSGTSDTGELFF
-	TRBV12-3/TRBV12-4	many	TRBJ2-7	TGTGCCAGCAGTTTCGGTAGGGAGCAGTACTTC	CASSFGREQYF
-	TRBV2	-	TRBJ2-7	TGTGCCAGCAGTCCAGACCGGGACGGAAACTACGAGCAGTACTTC	CASSPDRDGNYEQYF
-	TRBV5-1	few	TRBJ2-2	TGCGCCAGCAGCTTGGGACCTTCCCATTTACCGAACACCGGGGAGCTGTTTTTT	CASSLGPSHLPNTGELFF
-	TRBV13	many	TRBJ1-2	TGTGCCAGCAGCTTAGGCTGGGACGGCGGCTACACCTTC	CASSLGWDGGYTF
TRBD1	TRBV27	-	TRBJ2-5	TGTGCCAGCAGTCCCCGGACAGGGGGCAAGGAGACCCAGTACTTC	CASSPRTGGKETQYF
TRBD1	TRBV12-3/TRBV12-4	many	TRBJ2-7	TGTGCCAGCAGTTTGGGGACAGGGGTTGGTGGGAAGTACTTC	CASSLGTGVGGKYF
-	TRBV15	many	TRBJ1-2	TGTGCCACCAGCAGAGTGGTGGGGGCGCAGGGCTACACCTTC	CATSRVVGAQGYTF
-	TRBV6-2/TRBV6-3	few	TRBJ2-2	TGTGCCAGCCAGAACCCCGGCGCTCTCTGGGGTCCCGGGGAGCTGTTTTTT	CASQNPGALWGPGELFF
-	TRBV30	few	TRBJ1-6	TGTGCCTGGAGGGGAGGGAATGATTCACCCCTCCACTTT	CAWRGGNDSPLHF
TRBD1	TRBV28	many	TRBJ2-7	TGTGCCAGCAGGAGCCCAGGGGGAACCTACGAGCAGTACTTC	CASRSPGGTYEQYF
-	TRBV27	-	TRBJ2-5	TGTGCCAGCAGTGCGGGACATACACCCGGGGAGACCCAGTACTTC	CASSAGHTPGETQYF
-	TRBV28	few	TRBJ2-7	TGTGCCAGCAGTTTAGCCCCTCGAACCTACGAGCAGTACTTC	CASSLAPRTYEQYF
-	TRBV7-3	many	TRBJ1-2	TGTGCCAGCAGCTTAGGGGGCAGGAGTGGCTACACCTTC	CASSLGGRSGYTF
TRBD1	TRBV6-2/TRBV6-3	-	TRBJ1-1	TGTGCCTGTGGACGGGGGACAGGAGAAGCTTTCTTT	CACGRGTGEAFF
-	TRBV7-2	many	TRBJ2-7	TGTGCCAGCAGCCCGGGGGTCGGTGAGCAGTACTTC	CASSPGVGEQYF
-	TRBV12-3/TRBV12-4	-	TRBJ1-2	TGTGCCAGCAGTCAACAGTTTAACTATGGCTACACCTTC	CASSQQFNYGYTF
TRBD1	TRBV6-1	many	TRBJ1-1	TGTGCCAGCAGTGAGACAGGGTCGTCCCCGAACACTGAAGCTTTCTTT	CASSETGSSPNTEAFF
-	TRBV28	many	TRBJ2-5	TGTGCCAGCAGCCGGACAGAAGAAGAGACCCAGTACTTC	CASSRTEEETQYF
-	TRBV28	-	TRBJ2-7	TGTGCCAGCAGTCTGCCTACAGTTGCCTACGAGCAGTACTTC	CASSLPTVAYEQYF
-	TRBV5-1	many	TRBJ2-7	TGCGCCAGCAGCCCGGATCCTAGCGTGGTAGCCTACGAGCAGTACTTC	CASSPDPSVVAYEQYF
-	TRBV15	many	TRBJ2-7	TGTGCCACCAGCAGAGAGTTCGCGGGGTCCTACGAGCAGTACTTC	CATSREFAGSYEQYF
-	TRBV5-6	-	TRBJ2-5	TGTGCCAGCAGCTATCTAACGGAGACCCAGTACTTC	CASSYLTETQYF
TRBD1	TRBV6-5	few	TRBJ2-7	TGTGCCAGCAGTTACTCCTTCCAGGACAGGGGGTGGGAGCAGTACTTC	CASSYSFQDRGWEQYF
TRBD1	TRBV28	-	TRBJ2-7	TGTGCCAGCAGTTTATCCCAGGGGGCGAACGAGCAGTACTTC	CASSLSQGANEQYF
-	TRBV12-3/TRBV12-4	many	TRBJ1-1	TGTGCCAGCACCCCAGACGGGATACAGAACACTGAAGCTTTCTTT	CASTPDGIQNTEAFF
TRBD1	TRBV14	many	TRBJ1-2	TGTGCCAGCAGCCACGGACAGGGATTTGATGGCTACACCTTC	CASSHGQGFDGYTF
-	TRBV6-4	few	TRBJ2-2	TGTGCCAGCAGTGCCGGCGTCACCGGGGAGCTGTTTTTT	CASSAGVTGELFF
TRBD1	TRBV28	many	TRBJ2-5	TGTGCCACCCGAGACAGGGGGCACCGAATCTTCCAAGAGACCCAGTACTTC	CATRDRGHRIFQETQYF
-	TRBV10-2	many	TRBJ1-1	TGCGCCAGCAGTTGGTCAGTAGCCACTGAAGCTTTCTTT	CASSWSVATEAFF
TRBD2	TRBV4-2	-	TRBJ2-5	TGTGCCAGCAGCCCACTAACTAGCGGGGGGGCCGAGACCCAGTACTTC	CASSPLTSGGAETQYF
TRBD1	TRBV18	-	TRBJ1-3	TGTGCCAGCTCATCGGGACAGGTCAGCTCTGGAAACACCATATATTTT	CASSSGQVSSGNTIYF
-	TRBV5-1	many	TRBJ1-1	TGCGCCAGCAGCTTGCGGACAAGGGGGACTGAAGCTTTCTTT	CASSLRTRGTEAFF
TRBD2	TRBV6-1	-	TRBJ2-7	TGTGCCAGCAGTGAAACTCTAGCGGGGGGCCACGAGCAGTACTTC	CASSETLAGGHEQYF